The source of this TCR beta chain is a study of shared clonotypes between healthy human individuals (dated by TCRdb to the early 2020s). Broadly, across the study: The cohort comprised two women and three men aged 18 to 49 years. To estimate repertoire size and how much clonotype sharing occurs between individuals, the study deeply sequenced the blood TCR repertoires of roughly 5 healthy adults. For each donor, CD4 naive and CD4 memory were each run on three plates, CD8 naive on two plates, and CD8 memory on one plate. Libraries were prepared and TCR repertoires were sequenced by different laboratories using diverse techniques, in order to increase sequencing depth and limit assay-specific biases. Between about 0.8 and 9 billion PBMCs per donor were obtained by leukapheresis. Points the paper makes about the study in general: Compared with non-shared clonotypes, clonotypes shared by all four sorted-subset donors had higher generation probabilities. Based on pairwise subsampling, the degree of clonotype sharing among donors was expected to be affected by sequencing depth. Sharing across a few donors was observed for around 5% of naive CD4, 3% to 3.5% of naive CD8, roughly 2.4% of memory CD4, and about 0.38% of memory CD8 clonotypes. The genetic and exposure-history diversity represented was limited by the small number of donors. Larger estimated clonotype richness was generally found for naive subsets than for memory subsets. Even with the large sequencing depth, rarefaction of the sorted-subset datasets indicated that sequencing was incomplete. Sampling was restricted to blood, and TCR repertoires in tissues likely differ from the TCR repertoires found in blood.

Using the deep immunoSEQ assay, TCR CDR3 regions were amplified from genomic DNA by multiplex PCR. Genomic DNA extracted from each cell subset was distributed evenly over all wells of several immunoSEQ 96-well plates, and each plate served as one replicate. For sorted subsets, around 0.2 ug of genomic DNA, equivalent to some 30,000 T cell genomes, went into each replicate PCR. Purified libraries were quantified with a Qubit 3.0 fluorometer, sized on a Bioanalyzer 2100, and re-quantified with the KAPA Library Quantification kit. Every immunoSEQ 96-well plate was sequenced on a separate single-read 150-cycle Illumina NextSeq 550 flow cell. From the authors' description of their analysis: Because the immunoSEQ output included only junctional sequences and no quality scores, the filtering could not be the same as the filtering used for full-length reads. To assign V/J genes and CDR3, sequences were annotated against IMGT germline references using PyIR, a Python wrapper for IgBLAST v1.9. Reads were filtered out if the reads had weak V/J assignments (E-value above 1e-6), no CDR3, stop codons, out-of-frame junctions, or ambiguous translated residues. V3J clonotypes were defined as sequences sharing an identical inferred V gene, J gene, and CDR3 amino acid sequence. Percentage overlap between repertoires was computed as shared unique clonotypes divided by the size of the smaller repertoire. Three approaches were used to assess repertoire richness: RTK rarefaction, the Chao1 estimator, and Recon v2.1 estimates of unobserved clonotypes. For all TCRbeta clonotypes obtained by the gDNA method from a few donors, generation probabilities were computed with OLGA. Drawn from immuneACCESS, this table holds only the in-frame rearrangements with V and J called that TCRdb kept. Clones are partly lost; checked studies trace under half to an unresolved V gene and leave the rest unexplained. V and J calls and clone size are as listed in that table; D and trimming were resolved from the DNA. Recorded for this sample are roughly 810,000 clones; approximately 96% of them occurred a single time. The ten largest clones take up about 0.25% of the sample.

CD8 naive samples consisted of CD45RO-negative cells that were positively selected for CCR7, yielding a CD45RA+CCR7+ population without TemRA cells. The donors were healthy, HIV-negative adults who had no recently reported acute infections or vaccinations. Every donor was a Caucasian adult living in Nashville, Tennessee, USA. After blood collection by leukapheresis, PBMCs were isolated using Ficoll-Histopaque density gradient centrifugation and then cryopreserved in the vapor phase of liquid nitrogen. Analytical flow cytometry was used to check the purity and quantity of every magnetically sorted T cell population. Each sorted fraction had its genomic DNA isolated and then quantified by UV absorbance on a Nanodrop 2000c. Trimmed from V: 5 bases; trimmed from J: 0 bases; junction bases lacking a gene match: 0. From a lookup of the germline V gene (reference sequence), CDR1 and CDR2 are MNHEY and SMNVEV. From the cysteine through the phenylalanine, the CDR3 covers 15 amino acids. Only the CDR3 part of the read is kept: 45 bases, read in frame from the first base.

On this clone itself: It has no known antigen specificity. Per-nucleotide qualities are absent, and no much larger clonotype sits a single base away.

The rearranged chain carries TRBV27 and TRBJ2-1; TRBD2 matches 11 bases in the middle. Sequencing was done on a sample of naive CD8+ T cells sorted from blood. The cell subset or site label, read with the paper, signifies: CD45RA+CCR7+. The receptor was isolated from a man younger than 45 in good health. The CDR3 region reads CASSTSGGSYNEQFF. The sequence in DNA is TGTGCCAGCAGTACTAGCGGGGGCTCCTACAATGAGCAGTTCTTC.